The clone carrying this T cell receptor (beta chain) rates as medium-sized (0.01 to 0.1%). The target antigen is unknown. From blood, roughly 220-550 ng of genomic DNA served as TRB template. Germline loops: CDR1 DFQATT, CDR2 SNEGSKA (reference sequence). Trimming took 3 bases from V and 6 from J, leaving 9 bases between them. The CDR3 is 11 amino acids. These data belong to a study of T and B cells in COVID-19 patients. Study summary: Most of the roughly 20 active-infection patients had comorbidities associated with unfavorable COVID-19 outcome.

Multiplex PCR with BIOMED2 TRB-A/B primer pools amplified TRB rearrangements. TCRdb analysed the multiplex PCR reads with MiXCR anew, one entry per CDR3 protein. This table holds under 7,500 distinct CDR3 sequences, roughly 27% found once. General observations from the study: Sorted SARS-CoV-2-responsive or tetramer+ T cells and CD4+, regulatory and CD8+ subsets were not yet sequenced. In COVID-19 patients, T cell receptor beta variable and joining gene use was reportedly strongly skewed.

The genes are TRBV20-1 and TRBJ2-7, with D possibly being TRBD1 (5 bases). Sequencing input: blood. The TCR sequence derives from a human donor with active COVID-19. As DNA, the CDR3 is TGCAGTGCTAGGGCAGGGTTCGAGCAGTACTTC. This encodes CSARAGFEQYF.